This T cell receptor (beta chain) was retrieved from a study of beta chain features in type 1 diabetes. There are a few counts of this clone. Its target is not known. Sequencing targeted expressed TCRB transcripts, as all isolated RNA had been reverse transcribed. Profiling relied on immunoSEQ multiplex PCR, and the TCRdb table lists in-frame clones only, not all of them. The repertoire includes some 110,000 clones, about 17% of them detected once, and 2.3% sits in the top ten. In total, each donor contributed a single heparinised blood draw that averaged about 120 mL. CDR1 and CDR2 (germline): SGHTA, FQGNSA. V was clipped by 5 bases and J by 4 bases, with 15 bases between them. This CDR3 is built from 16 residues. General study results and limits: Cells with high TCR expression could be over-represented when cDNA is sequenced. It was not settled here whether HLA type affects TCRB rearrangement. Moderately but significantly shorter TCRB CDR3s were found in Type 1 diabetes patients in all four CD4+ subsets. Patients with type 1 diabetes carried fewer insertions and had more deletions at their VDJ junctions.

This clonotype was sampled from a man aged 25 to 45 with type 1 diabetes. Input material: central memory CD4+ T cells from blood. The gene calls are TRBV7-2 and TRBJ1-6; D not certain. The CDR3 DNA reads TGTGCCAGCAGCCTCTCGGAGGGCTATTATAATTCACCCCTCCACTTT. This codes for CASSLSEGYYNSPLHF. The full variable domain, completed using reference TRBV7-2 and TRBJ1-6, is GAGVSQSPSNKVTEKGKDVELRCDPISGHTALYWYRQSLGQGLEFLIYFQGNSAPDKSGLPSDRFSAERTGGSVSTLTIQRTQQEDSAVYLCASSLSEGYYNSPLHFGNGTRLTVT.